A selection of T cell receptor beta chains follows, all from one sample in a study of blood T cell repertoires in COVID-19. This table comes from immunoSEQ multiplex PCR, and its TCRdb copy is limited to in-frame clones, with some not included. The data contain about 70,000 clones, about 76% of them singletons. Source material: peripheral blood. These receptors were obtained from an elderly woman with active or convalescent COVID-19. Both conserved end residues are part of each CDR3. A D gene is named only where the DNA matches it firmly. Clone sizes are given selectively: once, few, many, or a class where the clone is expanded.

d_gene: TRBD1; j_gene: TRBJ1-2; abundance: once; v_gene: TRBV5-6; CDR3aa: CASSSTGGAPYGYTF; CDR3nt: TGTGCCAGCAGCTCAACAGGGGGCGCCCCCTATGGCTACACCTTC
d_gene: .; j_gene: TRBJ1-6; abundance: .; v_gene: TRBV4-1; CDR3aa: CASSQDGTRTLHF; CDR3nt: TGCGCCAGCAGCCAAGACGGAACTAGGACCCTCCACTTT
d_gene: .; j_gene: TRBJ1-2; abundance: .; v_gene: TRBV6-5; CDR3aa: CASSLQAPAYGYTF; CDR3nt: TGTGCCAGCAGCCTCCAGGCACCAGCCTATGGCTACACCTTC
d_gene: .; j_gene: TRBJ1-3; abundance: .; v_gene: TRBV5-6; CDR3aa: CASSLGYSGNTIYF; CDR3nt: TGTGCCAGCAGCTTGGGTTACTCTGGAAACACCATATATTTT
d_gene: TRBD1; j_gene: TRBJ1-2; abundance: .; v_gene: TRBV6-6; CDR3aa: CASSRSPDRAGYTF; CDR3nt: TGTGCCAGCAGTCGATCTCCGGACAGGGCTGGCTACACCTTC
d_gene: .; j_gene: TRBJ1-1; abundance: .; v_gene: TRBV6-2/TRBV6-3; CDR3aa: CASSYPTGGAPAEAFF; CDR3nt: TGTGCCAGCAGTTACCCAACTGGTGGGGCGCCGGCTGAAGCTTTCTTT
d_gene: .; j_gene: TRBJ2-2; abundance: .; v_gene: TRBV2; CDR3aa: CASSEDKNTGELFF; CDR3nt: TGTGCCAGCAGTGAAGACAAGAACACCGGGGAGCTGTTTTTT
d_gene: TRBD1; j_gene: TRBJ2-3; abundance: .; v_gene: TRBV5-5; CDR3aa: CASSTGQGLDTQYF; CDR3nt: TGTGCCAGCAGCACGGGACAGGGGTTAGATACGCAGTATTTT
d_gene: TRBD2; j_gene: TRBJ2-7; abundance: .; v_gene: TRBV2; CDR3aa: CASSGGTSGGVEQYF; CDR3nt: TGTGCCAGCAGTGGCGGGACTAGCGGGGGGGTTGAGCAGTACTTC
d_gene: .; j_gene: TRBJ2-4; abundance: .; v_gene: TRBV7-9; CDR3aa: CASSRNPANPGNIQYF; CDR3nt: TGTGCCAGCAGCCGAAATCCGGCCAACCCGGGAAACATTCAGTACTTC
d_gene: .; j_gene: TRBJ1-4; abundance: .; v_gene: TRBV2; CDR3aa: CASSVDSNEKLFF; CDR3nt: TGTGCCAGCAGTGTCGACAGTAATGAAAAACTGTTTTTT
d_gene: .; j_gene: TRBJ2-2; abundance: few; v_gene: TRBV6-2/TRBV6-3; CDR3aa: CASSYRDSGELFF; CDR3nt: TGTGCCAGCAGTTACCGGGATTCCGGGGAGCTGTTTTTT
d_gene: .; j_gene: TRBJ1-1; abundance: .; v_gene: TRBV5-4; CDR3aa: CASRGQGTLNTEAFF; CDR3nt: TGTGCCAGCAGGGGGCAGGGGACACTGAACACTGAAGCTTTCTTT
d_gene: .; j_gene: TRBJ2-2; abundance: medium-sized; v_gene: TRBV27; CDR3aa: CASSFTTGELFF; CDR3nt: TGTGCCAGCAGTTTTACTACCGGGGAGCTGTTTTTT
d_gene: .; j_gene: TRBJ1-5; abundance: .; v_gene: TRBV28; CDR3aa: CASSPHPIYQHF; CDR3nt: TGTGCCAGCAGTCCTCACCCTATATACCAGCATTTT
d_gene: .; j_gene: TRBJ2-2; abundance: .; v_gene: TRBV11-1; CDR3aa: CASSLGGDFTGELFF; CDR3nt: TGTGCCAGCAGCTTAGGAGGGGACTTCACCGGGGAGCTGTTTTTT
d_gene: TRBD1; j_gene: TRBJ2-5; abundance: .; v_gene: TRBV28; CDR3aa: CASSLGTGLGTQYF; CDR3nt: TGTGCCAGCAGTTTAGGGACAGGCCTCGGGACCCAGTACTTC
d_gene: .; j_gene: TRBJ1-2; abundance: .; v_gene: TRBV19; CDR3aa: CASSIGQRYGYTF; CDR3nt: TGTGCCAGTAGTATAGGGCAGCGCTATGGCTACACCTTC
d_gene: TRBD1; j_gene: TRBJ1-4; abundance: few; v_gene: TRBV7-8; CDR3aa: CASSTTGELFF; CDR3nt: TGTGCCAGCAGCACGACAGGGGAACTGTTTTTT
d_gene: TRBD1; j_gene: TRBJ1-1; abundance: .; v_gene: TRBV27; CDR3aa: CASIDRVGTEAFF; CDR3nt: TGTGCCAGCATCGACAGGGTAGGGACTGAAGCTTTCTTT
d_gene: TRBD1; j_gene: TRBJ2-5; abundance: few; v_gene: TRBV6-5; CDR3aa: CASGDRGRSETQYF; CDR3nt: TGTGCCAGCGGGGACAGGGGGCGCTCAGAGACCCAGTACTTC
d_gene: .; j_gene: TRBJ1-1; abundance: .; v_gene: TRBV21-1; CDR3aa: CASSKAPDSGAFF; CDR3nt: TGTGCCAGCAGCAAAGCCCCGGACAGCGGAGCTTTCTTT
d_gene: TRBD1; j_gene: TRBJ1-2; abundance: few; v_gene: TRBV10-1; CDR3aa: CARPGTEPRCGYTF; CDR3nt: TGCGCCAGACCCGGGACAGAGCCTCGGTGTGGCTACACCTTC
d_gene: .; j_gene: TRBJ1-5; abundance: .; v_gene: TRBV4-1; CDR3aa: CASSPGINQPQHF; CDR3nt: TGCGCCAGCAGCCCAGGAATCAATCAGCCCCAGCATTTT
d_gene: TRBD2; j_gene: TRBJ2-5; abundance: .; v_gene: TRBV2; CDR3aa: CASKGGLAGETQYF; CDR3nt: TGTGCCAGCAAGGGAGGACTAGCAGGAGAGACCCAGTACTTC
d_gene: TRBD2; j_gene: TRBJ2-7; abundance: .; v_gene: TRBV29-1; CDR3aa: CSVDLGLAGVGEQYF; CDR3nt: TGCAGCGTTGATCTAGGACTAGCGGGGGTGGGCGAGCAGTACTTC
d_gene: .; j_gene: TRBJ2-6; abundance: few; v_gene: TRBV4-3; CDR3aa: CASSQDMGRGNTGANVLTF; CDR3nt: TGCGCCAGCAGCCAAGATATGGGCAGGGGAAACACTGGGGCCAACGTCCTGACTTTC
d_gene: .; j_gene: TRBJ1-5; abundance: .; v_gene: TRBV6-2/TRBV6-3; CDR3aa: CASSWGGGQPQHF; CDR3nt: TGTGCCAGCAGTTGGGGAGGGGGTCAGCCCCAGCATTTT
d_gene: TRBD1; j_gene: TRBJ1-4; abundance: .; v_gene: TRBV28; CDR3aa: CASSFRGQGAAATNEKLFF; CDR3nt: TGTGCCAGCAGTTTTAGGGGACAGGGGGCGGCCGCAACTAATGAAAAACTGTTTTTT
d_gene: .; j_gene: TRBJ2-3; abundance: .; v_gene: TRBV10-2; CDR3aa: CASSDTSDTQYF; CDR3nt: TGCGCCAGCAGTGATACTTCAGATACGCAGTATTTT
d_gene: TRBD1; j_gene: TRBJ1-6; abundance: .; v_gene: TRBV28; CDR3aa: CASSGVGGQGNSPLHF; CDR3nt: TGTGCCAGCAGTGGAGTGGGTGGACAGGGGAATTCACCCCTCCACTTT
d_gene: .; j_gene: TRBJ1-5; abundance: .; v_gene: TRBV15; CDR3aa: CATSRAVGVSNQPQHF; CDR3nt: TGTGCCACCAGCAGAGCCGTGGGAGTTAGCAATCAGCCCCAGCATTTT
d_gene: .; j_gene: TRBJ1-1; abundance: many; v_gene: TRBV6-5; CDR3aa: CASSYGERNTEAFF; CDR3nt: TGTGCCAGCAGTTATGGGGAGAGGAACACTGAAGCTTTCTTT
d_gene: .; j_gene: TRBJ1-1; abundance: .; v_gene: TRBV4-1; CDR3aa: CASSPRVGELSTMNTEAFF; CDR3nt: TGCGCCAGCAGCCCTCGTGTGGGCGAGTTGAGCACCATGAACACTGAAGCTTTCTTT
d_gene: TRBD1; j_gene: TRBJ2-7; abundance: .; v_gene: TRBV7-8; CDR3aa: CASRPSGTVHYEQYF; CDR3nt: TGTGCCAGCAGACCATCCGGGACAGTACACTACGAGCAGTACTTC
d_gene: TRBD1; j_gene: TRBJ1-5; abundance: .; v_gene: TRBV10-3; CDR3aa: CAISESYGTDNQPQHF; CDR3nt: TGTGCCATCAGTGAGTCGTATGGGACAGATAATCAGCCCCAGCATTTT
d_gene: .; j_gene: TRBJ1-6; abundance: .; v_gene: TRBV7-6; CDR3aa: CASSLGVRETYNSPLHF; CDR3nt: TGTGCCAGCAGCTTAGGGGTCCGGGAAACCTATAATTCACCCCTCCACTTT
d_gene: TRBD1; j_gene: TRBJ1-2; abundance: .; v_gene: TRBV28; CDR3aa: CASRLGQDYGYTF; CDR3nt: TGTGCCAGCAGGCTGGGACAGGACTATGGCTACACCTTC
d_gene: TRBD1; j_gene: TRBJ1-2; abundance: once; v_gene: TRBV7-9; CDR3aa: CASSLEAGTGGLYGYTF; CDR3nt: TGTGCCAGCAGCCTGGAGGCCGGGACAGGGGGCCTCTATGGCTACACCTTC
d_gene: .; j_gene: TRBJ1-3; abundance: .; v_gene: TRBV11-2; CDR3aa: CASSSETTFPSGNTIYF; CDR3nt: TGTGCCAGCAGCTCGGAGACCACCTTCCCTTCTGGAAACACCATATATTTT
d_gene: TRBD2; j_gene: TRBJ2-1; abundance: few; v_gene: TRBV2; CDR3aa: CASSEVRLAVYNEQFF; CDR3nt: TGTGCCAGCAGTGAAGTGCGACTAGCGGTCTACAATGAGCAGTTCTTC
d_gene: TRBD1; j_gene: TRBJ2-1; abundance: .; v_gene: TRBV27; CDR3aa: CASSPGQGAYNEQFF; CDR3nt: TGTGCCAGCAGCCCGGGACAGGGGGCCTACAATGAGCAGTTCTTC
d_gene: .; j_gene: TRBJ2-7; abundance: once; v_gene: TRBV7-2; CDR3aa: CASSLVGGGAYEQYF; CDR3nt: TGTGCCAGCAGCTTAGTTGGGGGGGGCGCTTACGAGCAGTACTTC
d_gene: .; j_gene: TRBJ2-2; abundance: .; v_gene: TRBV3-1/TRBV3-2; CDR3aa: CASSQDGGLAGELFF; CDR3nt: TGTGCCAGCAGCCAAGACGGGGGGCTGGCCGGGGAGCTGTTTTTT
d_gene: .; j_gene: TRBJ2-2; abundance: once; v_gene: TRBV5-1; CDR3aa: CASSSGLRNTGELFF; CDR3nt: TGCGCCAGCAGCTCCGGTCTCCGGAACACCGGGGAGCTGTTTTTT
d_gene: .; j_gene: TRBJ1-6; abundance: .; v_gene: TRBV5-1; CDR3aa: CASSLGGRKDSPLHF; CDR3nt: TGCGCCAGCAGCTTGGGAGGTCGGAAGGATTCACCCCTCCACTTT
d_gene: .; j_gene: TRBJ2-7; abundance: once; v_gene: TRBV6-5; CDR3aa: CASTRGFTYEQYF; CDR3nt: TGTGCCAGCACCAGGGGATTTACCTACGAGCAGTACTTC
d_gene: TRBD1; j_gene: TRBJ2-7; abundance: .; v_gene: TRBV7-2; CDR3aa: CASSLVWTGGNDEQYF; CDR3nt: TGTGCCAGCAGCTTAGTGTGGACAGGGGGAAACGACGAGCAGTACTTC
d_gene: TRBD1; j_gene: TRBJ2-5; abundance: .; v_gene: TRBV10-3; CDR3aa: CAISTGVGETQYF; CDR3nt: TGTGCCATCAGTACAGGGGTGGGGGAGACCCAGTACTTC
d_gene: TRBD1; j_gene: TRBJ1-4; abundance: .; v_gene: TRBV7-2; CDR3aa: CASSYRGSQEKLFF; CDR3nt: TGTGCCAGCAGCTACAGGGGTTCCCAAGAAAAACTGTTTTTT
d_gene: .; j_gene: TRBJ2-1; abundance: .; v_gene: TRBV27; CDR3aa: CASSPRAGRRNEQFF; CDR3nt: TGTGCCAGCAGTCCACGCGCGGGGCGTCGGAATGAGCAGTTCTTC
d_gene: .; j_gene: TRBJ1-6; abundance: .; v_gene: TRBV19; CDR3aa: CASRGEGVSPLHF; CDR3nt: TGTGCCAGTAGGGGGGAGGGAGTCTCACCCCTCCACTTT
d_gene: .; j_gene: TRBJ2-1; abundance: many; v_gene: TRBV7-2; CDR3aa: CASSFGGGGGDEQFF; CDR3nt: TGTGCCAGCAGCTTCGGCGGGGGCGGTGGGGATGAGCAGTTCTTC